The clone carrying this T cell receptor (beta chain) was counted once. This sample was taken from a study of blood T cell repertoires in COVID-19. Study as a whole: Donors in the United States, Italy and Spain gave samples during acute or convalescent COVID-19. From T cells, B-cell-depleted T cells, or PBMCs came the material, which was cDNA or gDNA.

Original data processing: Quantification of nucleated cells was approximated via reference gene primer amplification. The protocol was immunoSEQ multiplex PCR, while the TCRdb copy is restricted to in-frame clones and leaves out a portion. The V and J calls and the clone size are those of that table, but D and trimming were determined from the DNA. The data hold about 190,000 clones, with 88% observed a single time. The sequence came from a woman aged 40 to 50 who had recovered from COVID-19. Sequenced: peripheral blood.

This CDR3 reads CASSPQGAVNTEAFF. The CDR3 DNA reads TGTGCCAGCAGCCCGCAGGGGGCTGTGAACACTGAAGCTTTCTTT. V and J are TRBV7-6 and TRBJ1-1; 8 bases match TRBD1. Germline V gene lookup returns CDR1 SGHVS and CDR2 FNYEAQ. The V and J ends lost 5 bases and 0 bases, in that order; junction bases with no gene match: 5. The CDR3 has 15 residues.